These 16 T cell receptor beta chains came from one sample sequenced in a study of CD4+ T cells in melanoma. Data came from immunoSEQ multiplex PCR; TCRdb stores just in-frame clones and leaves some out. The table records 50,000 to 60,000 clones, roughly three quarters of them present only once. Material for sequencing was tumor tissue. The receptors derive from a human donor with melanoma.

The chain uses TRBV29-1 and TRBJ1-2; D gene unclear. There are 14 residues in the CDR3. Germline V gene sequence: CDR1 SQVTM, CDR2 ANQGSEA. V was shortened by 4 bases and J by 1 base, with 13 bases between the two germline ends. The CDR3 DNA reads TGCAGCGTTGTGACATCCGTCCGTAACTATGGCTACACCTTC. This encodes CSVVTSVRNYGYTF.

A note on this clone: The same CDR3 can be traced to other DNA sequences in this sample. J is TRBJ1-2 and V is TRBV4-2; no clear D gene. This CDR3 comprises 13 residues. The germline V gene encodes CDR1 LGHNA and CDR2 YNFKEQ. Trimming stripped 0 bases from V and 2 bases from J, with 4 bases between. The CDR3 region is CASSQEGNYGYTF. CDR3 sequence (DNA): TGTGCCAGCAGCCAAGAGGGCAACTATGGCTACACCTTC.

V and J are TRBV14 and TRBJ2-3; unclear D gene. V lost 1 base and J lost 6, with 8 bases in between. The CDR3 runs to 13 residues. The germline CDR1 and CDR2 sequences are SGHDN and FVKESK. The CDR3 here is CASSQVMGDTQYF. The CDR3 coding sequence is TGTGCCAGCAGCCAAGTAATGGGGGATACGCAGTATTTT.

The CDR3 DNA reads TGTGCCAGCAGCTTCGCGCGGGGGGCAAGCTCCTACAATGAGCAGTTCTTC. Translating gives CASSFARGASSYNEQFF. J is TRBJ2-1 and V is TRBV7-6; 8 bases agree with TRBD2. Looked up from germline, CDR1 is SGHVS and CDR2 is FNYEAQ. The CDR3 is 17 residues long. V dropped 3 bases and J dropped 0; count of bases not matched to a gene: 7.

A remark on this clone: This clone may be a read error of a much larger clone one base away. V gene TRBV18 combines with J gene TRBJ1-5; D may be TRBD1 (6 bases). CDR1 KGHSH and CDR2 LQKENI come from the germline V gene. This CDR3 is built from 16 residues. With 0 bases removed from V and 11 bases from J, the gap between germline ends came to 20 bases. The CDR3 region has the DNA TGTGCCAGCTCACCACCCGGTCCACAGGGTAACCAGTCCCAGCATTTT. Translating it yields CASSPPGPQGNQSQHF.

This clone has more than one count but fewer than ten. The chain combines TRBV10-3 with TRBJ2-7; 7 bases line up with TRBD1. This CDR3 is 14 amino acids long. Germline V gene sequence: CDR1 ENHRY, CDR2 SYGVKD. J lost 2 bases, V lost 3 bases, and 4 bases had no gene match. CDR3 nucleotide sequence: TGTGCCATCAGTGATCCGACAGGGACCTACGAGCAGTACTTC. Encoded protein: CAISDPTGTYEQYF.

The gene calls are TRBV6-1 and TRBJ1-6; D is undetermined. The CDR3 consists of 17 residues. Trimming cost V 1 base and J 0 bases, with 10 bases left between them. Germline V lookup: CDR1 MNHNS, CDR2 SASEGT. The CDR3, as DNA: TGTGCCAGCAGTGAAGGCCCGGGAAGCTCCTATAATTCACCCCTCCACTTT. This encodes CASSEGPGSSYNSPLHF.

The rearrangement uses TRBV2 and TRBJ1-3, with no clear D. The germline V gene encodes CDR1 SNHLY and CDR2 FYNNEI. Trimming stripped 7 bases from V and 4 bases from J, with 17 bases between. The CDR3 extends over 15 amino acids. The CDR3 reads CASTELMASGNTIYF. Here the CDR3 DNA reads TGTGCCAGCACCGAACTGATGGCGAGCGGAAACACCATATATTTT. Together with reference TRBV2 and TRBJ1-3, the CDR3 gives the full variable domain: EPEVTQTPSHQVTQMGQEVILRCVPISNHLYFYWYRQILGQKVEFLVSFYNNEISEKSEIFDDQFSVERPDGSNFTLKIRSTKLEDSAMYFCASTELMASGNTIYFGEGSWLTVV.

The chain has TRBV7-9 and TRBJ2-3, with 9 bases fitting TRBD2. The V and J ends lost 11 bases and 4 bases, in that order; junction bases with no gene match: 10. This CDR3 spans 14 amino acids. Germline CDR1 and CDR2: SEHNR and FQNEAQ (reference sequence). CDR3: CAGGKAGGPDTQYF. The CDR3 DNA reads TGTGCCGGTGGGAAGGCGGGGGGGCCAGATACGCAGTATTTT. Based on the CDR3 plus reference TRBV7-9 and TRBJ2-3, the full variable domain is DTGVSQNPRHKITKRGQNVTFRCDPISEHNRLYWYRQTLGQGPEFLTYFQNEAQLEKSRLLSDRFSAERPKGSFSTLEIQRTEQGDSAMYLCAGGKAGGPDTQYFGPGTRLTVL.

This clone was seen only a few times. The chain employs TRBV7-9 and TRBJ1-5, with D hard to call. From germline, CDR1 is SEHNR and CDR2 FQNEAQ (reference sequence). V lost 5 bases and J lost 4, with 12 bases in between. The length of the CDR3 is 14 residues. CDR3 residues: CASSPNTVNQPQHF. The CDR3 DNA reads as TGTGCCAGCAGCCCTAACACAGTGAATCAGCCCCAGCATTTT.

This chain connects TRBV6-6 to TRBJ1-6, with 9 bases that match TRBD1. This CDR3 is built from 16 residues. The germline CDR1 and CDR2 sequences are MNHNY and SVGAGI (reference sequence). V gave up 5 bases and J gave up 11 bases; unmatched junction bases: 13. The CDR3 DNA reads TGTGCCAGCAGTCTTAGCCCGGGACAGGGAAACACACCCCTCCACTTT. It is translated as CASSLSPGQGNTPLHF.

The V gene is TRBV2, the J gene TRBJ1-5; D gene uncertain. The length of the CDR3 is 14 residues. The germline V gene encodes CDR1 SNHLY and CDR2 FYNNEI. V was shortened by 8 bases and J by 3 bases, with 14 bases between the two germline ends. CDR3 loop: CASAPVGINQPQHF. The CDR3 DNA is TGTGCCAGCGCTCCCGTGGGAATCAATCAGCCCCAGCATTTT.

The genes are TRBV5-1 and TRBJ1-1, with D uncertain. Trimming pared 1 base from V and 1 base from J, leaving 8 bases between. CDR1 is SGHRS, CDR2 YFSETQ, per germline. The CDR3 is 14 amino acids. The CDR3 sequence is CASSLFTSNTEAFF. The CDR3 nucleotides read TGCGCCAGCAGCTTGTTCACGTCGAACACTGAAGCTTTCTTT.

The CDR3, as DNA: TGTGCCGGCTACCCGGGACAAACATATGGCTACACCTTC. Encoded protein: CAGYPGQTYGYTF. The chain links TRBV2 to TRBJ1-2; the D gene is possibly TRBD1 (6 bases). The CDR3 is made up of 13 amino acids. CDR1 is SNHLY and CDR2 is FYNNEI in the germline V gene. The V gene lost 11 bases and the J gene lost 5 bases, with 18 bases spanning the gap.

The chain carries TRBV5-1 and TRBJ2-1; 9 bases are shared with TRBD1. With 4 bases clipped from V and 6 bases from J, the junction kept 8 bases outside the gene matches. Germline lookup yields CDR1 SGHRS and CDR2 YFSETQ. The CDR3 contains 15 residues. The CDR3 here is CASSNKGQGSNEQFF. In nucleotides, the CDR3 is TGCGCCAGCAGCAATAAGGGACAGGGCTCCAATGAGCAGTTCTTC.

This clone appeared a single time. CDR3 DNA: TGTGCCAGCAGCTTATATCCAGGGATTCCTAGCACAGATACGCAGTATTTT. Amino acids: CASSLYPGIPSTDTQYF. This rearrangement joins TRBV7-3 to TRBJ2-3; D perhaps matches TRBD1 (5 bases). Germline V gene sequence: CDR1 SGHTA, CDR2 FQGTGA. This CDR3 has 17 amino acids. V lost 2 bases and J lost 0, with 15 bases in between.